This passage covers 22 T cell receptor beta chains from one sample sequenced in a study of blood T cell repertoires in COVID-19. Assay: immunoSEQ multiplex PCR; the TCRdb copy retains only in-frame clones and omits some. Of approximately 240,000 clones in the sample, about nine tenths were seen once. The sequencing input was PBMCs or T cells enriched from blood (not recorded which). These receptors were obtained from a woman aged 25 to 45 with acute COVID-19.

The rearrangement uses TRBV9 and TRBJ1-5; the match to TRBD1 covers 7 bases. Germline V gene lookup returns CDR1 SGDLS and CDR2 YYNGEE. This CDR3 spans 15 amino acids. Losses at the gene ends were 0 bases for V and 7 bases for J; bases not matched to a gene: 7. The CDR3 DNA reads as TGTGCCAGCAGCGTAGACCCGACAGGGCAGCAGCCCCAGCATTTT. It specifies CASSVDPTGQQPQHF.

V usage is TRBV19 and J usage is TRBJ2-7; 10 bases line up with TRBD1. The CDR3 runs 14 residues. V was pared by 11 bases and J by 1 base, with 8 bases of the junction left unmatched. Looked up from germline, CDR1 is LNHDA and CDR2 is SQIVND (reference sequence). DNA for the CDR3: TGTGCCTCTAAACCGGGACAGGGGTCCTACGAGCAGTACTTC. Translation: CASKPGQGSYEQYF. Full variable domain (missing parts from reference TRBV19 and TRBJ2-7): DGGITQSPKYLFRKEGQNVTLSCEQNLNHDAMYWYRQDPGQGLRLIYYSQIVNDFQKGDIAEGYSVSREKKESFPLTVTSAQKNPTAFYLCASKPGQGSYEQYFGPGTRLTVT.

The chain joins TRBV11-2 to TRBJ1-4; D remains unclear. The CDR3 contains 12 residues. V was trimmed by 5 bases and J by 4 bases, leaving 5 bases between them. CDR1 is SGHAT and CDR2 is FQNNGV in the germline V gene. The CDR3 DNA reads as TGTGCCAGCAGCGAGTTTAATGAAAAACTGTTTTTT. Amino acid sequence: CASSEFNEKLFF.

V usage is TRBV2 and J usage is TRBJ2-7; D remains ambiguous. Trimming stripped 4 bases from V and 0 bases from J, with 7 bases between. Per germline, CDR1 SNHLY and CDR2 FYNNEI. CDR3 length equals 13 residues. The CDR3 bases are TGTGCCAGCAGTGTCCAGGCCTCCTACGAGCAGTACTTC. It specifies CASSVQASYEQYF.

The count of this clone is one. CDR3 in amino acids: CASSPTRDTQYF. The CDR3 DNA follows: TGTGCCAGCAGCCCCACACGAGATACGCAGTATTTT. The chain employs TRBV11-1 and TRBJ2-3; D call uncertain. The CDR3 spans 12 residues. Germline lookup yields CDR1 SGHAT and CDR2 FQDESV (reference sequence). V dropped 5 bases and J dropped 5 bases, with 8 bases sitting between them.

The chain couples TRBV29-1 to TRBJ1-2, with TRBD1 matching over 9 bases. The V and J ends lost 7 bases and 4 bases, in that order; junction bases with no gene match: 10. The CDR3 covers 14 residues. The germline CDR1 and CDR2 sequences are SQVTM and ANQGSEA. CDR3: CSARTGDRGYGYTF. DNA for the CDR3: TGCAGCGCGCGGACAGGGGACCGCGGCTATGGCTACACCTTC.

J is TRBJ1-2 and V is TRBV7-3; weak D call: TRBD1 (5 bases). Trimming cost V 3 bases and J 3 bases, with 14 bases left between them. This CDR3 is 15 amino acids long. The V gene's germline CDR1 is SGHTA and CDR2 FQGTGA. CDR3 in DNA: TGTGCCAGCAGCTTGTCAAGGGGTAGGGACTATGGCTACACCTTC. It specifies CASSLSRGRDYGYTF.

This chain uses TRBV5-6 with TRBJ1-2; D remains unclear. CDR3 length: 15 residues. Germline V gives CDR1 SGHDT, CDR2 YYEEEE. The V gene lost 3 bases and the J gene lost 8 bases, with 20 bases spanning the gap. DNA for the CDR3: TGTGCCAGCAGCTCCTACACCACCTTAGGCGGAGGCTACACCTTC. It translates to CASSSYTTLGGGYTF.

This rearrangement joins TRBV5-1 to TRBJ1-4; maybe TRBD1 (6 bases). CDR1 and CDR2 (germline): SGHRS, YFSETQ. This CDR3 spans 15 amino acids. Trimming took 2 bases from V and 8 from J, leaving 16 bases between them. This CDR3 reads CASSLGQTTGEKLFF. The CDR3 DNA is TGCGCCAGCAGCTTAGGACAGACCACCGGGGAAAAACTGTTTTTT.

This chain uses TRBV15 with TRBJ2-3; D might be TRBD2 (6 bases). Germline CDR1 LNHNV, CDR2 YYDKDF (reference sequence). Trimming left V 5 bases short and J 2 bases short, with 23 bases between. The CDR3 extends over 18 amino acids. Written as DNA, the CDR3 is TGTGCCACCAGCCTGGGTGCACTAGCAGCCCCATTCACAGATACGCAGTATTTT. This sequence encodes CATSLGALAAPFTDTQYF.

This clone was picked up one time. This chain joins TRBV7-9 and TRBJ1-2; D gene unclear. CDR1 and CDR2 from the germline V gene are SEHNR and FQNEAQ (reference sequence). The CDR3 has 13 amino acids. Trimming took off 1 base at V and 12 bases at J, with 15 bases between the two ends. The CDR3 DNA sequence: TGTGCCAGCAGCTTAGAAGGTGAAGAGGCCCACACCTTC. Amino acids: CASSLEGEEAHTF.

The chain is built from TRBV3-1 (or the pseudogene TRBV3-2) and TRBJ2-1; TRBD2 is a possible D gene (6 bases). V was clipped by 0 bases and J by 13 bases, with 22 bases between them. There are 16 residues in the CDR3. Germline CDR1 reads LGHDT; CDR2 reads YNNKEL (reference sequence). DNA for the CDR3: TGTGCCAGCAGCCAAGATCCCCCCACTCGGCGGGGCCTTCAGTTCTTC. It yields the protein CASSQDPPTRRGLQFF.

The CDR3 DNA follows: TGTGCCAGCAGTGAAAAAGTCGATGTGGGAATTTTCGCGGGGGGGAGCACAGATACGCAGTATTTT. Translating gives CASSEKVDVGIFAGGSTDTQYF. The chain has TRBV6-1 and TRBJ2-3; 9 bases are shared with TRBD2. The CDR3 sequence is 22 residues long. CDR1 is MNHNS, CDR2 SASEGT, per germline. V lost 2 bases and J lost 0; bases outside the gene matches: 21.

The rearrangement joins TRBV18 to TRBJ2-5; TRBD1 might be the D (6 bases). The CDR3 loop spans 13 amino acids. Germline assignment: CDR1 KGHSH and CDR2 LQKENI. Trimming took off 5 bases at V and 5 bases at J, with 12 bases between the two ends. DNA for the CDR3: TGTGCCAGCTCAAGGACAGACCGGGAGACCCAGTACTTC. Its translation is CASSRTDRETQYF.

This chain connects TRBV11-3 to TRBJ2-1, with D tentatively TRBD2 (6 bases). Germline CDR1 and CDR2: SGHNT and YENEEA. V was trimmed by 3 bases and J by 0 bases, leaving 12 bases between them. The CDR3 has 16 amino acids. Here the CDR3 reads CASSLGGGVSYNEQFF. CDR3 DNA sequence: TGTGCCAGCAGCTTGGGGGGTGGCGTCTCCTACAATGAGCAGTTCTTC.

The V gene is TRBV30, the J gene TRBJ1-2, with D possibly being TRBD1 (6 bases). Per germline, CDR1 GTSNPN and CDR2 SVGIG (reference sequence). CDR3 size: 12 residues. The germline V and J ends were trimmed by 2 bases and 4 bases, with 8 bases remaining between them. DNA of the CDR3: TGTGCCTGGAGTCGGGACACCTATGGCTACACCTTC. This sequence encodes CAWSRDTYGYTF.

CDR3 sequence reads: CASSFRDIAYATNEKLFF. CDR3 nucleotide sequence: TGTGCCAGCAGCTTCCGGGACATAGCGTATGCAACTAATGAAAAACTGTTTTTT. The chain uses TRBV7-9 and TRBJ1-4; perhaps TRBD1 as D (6 bases). Trimming cost V 3 bases and J 0 bases, with 17 bases left between them. The CDR3 contains 18 residues. CDR1 and CDR2 from the germline V gene are SEHNR and FQNEAQ (reference sequence).

The chain joins TRBV28 to TRBJ1-2; 9 bases match TRBD1. With V trimmed by 4 bases and J by 5 bases, 5 bases remained unmatched. Germline values: CDR1 MDHEN, CDR2 SYDVKM. The CDR3 is 14 amino acids. The CDR3 DNA is TGTGCCAGCAGTTCAACACAGGGGGCATATGGCTACACCTTC. Protein: CASSSTQGAYGYTF.

This chain joins TRBV28 and TRBJ1-3; 9 bases agree with TRBD1. Germline CDR1 MDHEN, CDR2 SYDVKM. The CDR3 loop spans 17 amino acids. Unmatched junction bases numbered 11, after V lost 5 bases and J lost 3 bases. This CDR3 is CASSPTGGPTNGNTIYF. CDR3 sequence (DNA): TGTGCCAGCAGTCCTACAGGGGGCCCTACCAATGGAAACACCATATATTTT. The entire variable domain, with the rest obtained from reference TRBV28 and TRBJ1-3, is as follows: DVKVTQSSRYLVKRTGEKVFLECVQDMDHENMFWYRQDPGLGLRLIYFSYDVKMKEKGDIPEGYSVSREKKERFSLILESASTNQTSMYLCASSPTGGPTNGNTIYFGEGSWLTVV.

V usage is TRBV19 and J usage is TRBJ2-2; 7 bases match TRBD1. Germline CDR1 is LNHDA and CDR2 is SQIVND (reference sequence). The V segment lost 1 base and the J segment 4 bases; nucleotides outside the gene matches: 9. The CDR3 is made up of 17 amino acids. DNA of the CDR3: TGTGCCAGTAGTATAGTCCCTGGACAGGCCGGCACCGGGGAGCTGTTTTTT. It translates to CASSIVPGQAGTGELFF.

About this clone: Other DNA variants within this sample encode the same CDR3. The chain is built from TRBV19 and TRBJ2-7; D remains unclear. The CDR3 covers 13 residues. Germline-derived CDR1 and CDR2 are LNHDA and SQIVND (reference sequence). V was cut by 3 bases and J by 0 bases, with 6 bases left in between. DNA for the CDR3: TGTGCCAGTAGTATCGGTCTCTCCTACGAGCAGTACTTC. Translating it yields CASSIGLSYEQYF.

This chain connects TRBV6-6 to TRBJ2-1; 8 nucleotides align to TRBD2. The CDR3 contains 16 residues. The J segment lost 9 bases and the V segment lost 0 bases, leaving 10 bases of the junction unmatched. Germline assignment: CDR1 MNHNY and CDR2 SVGAGI (reference sequence). The CDR3 reads CASSYSGAGDKIEQFF. The DNA of the CDR3 is TGTGCCAGCAGTTACTCGGGAGCGGGAGACAAGATTGAGCAGTTCTTC.